This TCR beta chain was profiled in a study of OX40 agonist ivuxolimab in advanced cancers. Clones were sequenced by immunoSEQ multiplex PCR, and TCRdb holds only the in-frame ones, with some missing. Of approximately 46,000 clones listed, approximately 71% are singletons. Germline V CDR1 and CDR2: MDHEN, SYDVKM. With 5 bases clipped from V and 5 bases from J, the junction kept 6 bases outside the gene matches. The CDR3 runs 15 residues. This clonotype was sampled from an adult with an advanced solid tumor such as melanoma, head and neck, liver or kidney cancer. The chain employs TRBV28 and TRBJ2-2; 9 nucleotides agree with TRBD1. The sample was CD4+ or CD8+ T cells sorted from blood, taken in a trial of the OX40 agonist ivuxolimab. In DNA, the CDR3 is TGTGCCAGCAGTAAATCGGGACAGGGAACCGGGGAGCTGTTTTTT. It codes for CASSKSGQGTGELFF.